The next 3 T cell receptor beta chains were all read from a single sample in a study of shared clonotypes between healthy human individuals. Data came from immunoSEQ multiplex PCR; TCRdb stores just in-frame clones and leaves some out. The sample comprises millions of clones, 80% to 95% of which are singletons, and 0.39% rests with the top ten. Sequencing was carried out using naive CD4+ T cells from PBMCs. Subset noted: CD45RA+ positively selected. All receptors come from a man between 18 and 35 years old in good health. Some clones in this sample may be carry-over from other donors' samples.

Points on this clone: Other DNA sequences of this sample code for an identical CDR3. The chain carries TRBV18 and TRBJ1-1, with 7 bases fitting TRBD1. With V trimmed by 3 bases and J by 3 bases, 7 bases remained unmatched. CDR3 length: 15 residues. Germline CDR1 and CDR2: KGHSH and LQKENI. The CDR3 nucleotides are TGTGCCAGCTCACCGAGACAGGGTTTGGACACTGAAGCTTTCTTT. Translated: CASSPRQGLDTEAFF.

V is TRBV27 and J is TRBJ2-3; 10 nucleotides line up with TRBD2. V dropped 10 bases and J dropped 1; count of bases not matched to a gene: 5. CDR1 is MNHEY and CDR2 is SMNVEV in the germline V gene (reference sequence). The CDR3 is 14 residues long. Here the CDR3 DNA reads TGTGCCACCAGCGGGAGGGACGGCACAGATACGCAGTATTTT. Its translation is CATSGRDGTDTQYF.

This clone was seen more than once but under ten times. The V and J genes are TRBV18 and TRBJ2-1, with 12 bases lining up with TRBD2. The CDR3 consists of 15 residues. V dropped 6 bases and J dropped 7; count of bases not matched to a gene: 7. Germline V gives CDR1 KGHSH, CDR2 LQKENI. CDR3 protein: CASSPTSGSGNEQFF. CDR3 sequence (DNA): TGTGCCAGCTCGCCGACTAGCGGGAGCGGTAATGAGCAGTTCTTC. Full variable domain (outside the CDR3, taken from reference TRBV18 and TRBJ2-1): NAGVMQNPRHLVRRRGQEARLRCSPMKGHSHVYWYRQLPEEGLKFMVYLQKENIIDESGMPKERFSAEFPKEGPSILRIQQVVRGDSAAYFCASSPTSGSGNEQFFGPGTRLTVL.